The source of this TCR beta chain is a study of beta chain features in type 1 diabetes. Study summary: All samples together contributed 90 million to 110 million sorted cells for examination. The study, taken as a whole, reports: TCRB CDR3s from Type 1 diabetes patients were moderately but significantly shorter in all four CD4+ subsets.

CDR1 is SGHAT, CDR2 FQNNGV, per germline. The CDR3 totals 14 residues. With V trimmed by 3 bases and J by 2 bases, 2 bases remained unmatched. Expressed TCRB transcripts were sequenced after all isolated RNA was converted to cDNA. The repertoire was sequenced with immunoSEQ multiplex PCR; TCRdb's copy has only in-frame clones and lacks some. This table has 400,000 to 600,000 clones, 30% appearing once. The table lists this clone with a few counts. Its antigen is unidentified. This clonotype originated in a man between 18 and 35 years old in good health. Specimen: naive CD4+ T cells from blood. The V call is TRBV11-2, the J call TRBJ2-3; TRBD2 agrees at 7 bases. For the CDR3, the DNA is TGTGCCAGCAGCTTCAGCGGGAACACAGATACGCAGTATTTT. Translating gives CASSFSGNTDTQYF.